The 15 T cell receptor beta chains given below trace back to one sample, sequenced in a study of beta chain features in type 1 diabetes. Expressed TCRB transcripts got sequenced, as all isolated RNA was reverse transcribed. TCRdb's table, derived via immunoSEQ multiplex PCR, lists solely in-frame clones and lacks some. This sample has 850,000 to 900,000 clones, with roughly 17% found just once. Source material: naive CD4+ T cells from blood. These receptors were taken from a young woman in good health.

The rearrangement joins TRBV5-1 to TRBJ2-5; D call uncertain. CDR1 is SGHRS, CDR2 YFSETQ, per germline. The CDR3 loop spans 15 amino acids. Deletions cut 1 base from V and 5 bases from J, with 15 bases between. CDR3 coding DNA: TGCGCCAGCAGCTTGCCTGGTGGTTCAAGGGAGACCCAGTACTTC. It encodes CASSLPGGSRETQYF.

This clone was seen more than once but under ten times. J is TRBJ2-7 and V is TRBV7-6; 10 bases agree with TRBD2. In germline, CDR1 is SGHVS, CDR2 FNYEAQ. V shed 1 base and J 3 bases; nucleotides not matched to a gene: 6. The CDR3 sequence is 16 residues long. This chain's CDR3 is CASSLGPSGRDYEQYF. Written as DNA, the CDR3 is TGTGCCAGCAGCTTAGGCCCCAGCGGGAGGGACTACGAGCAGTACTTC.

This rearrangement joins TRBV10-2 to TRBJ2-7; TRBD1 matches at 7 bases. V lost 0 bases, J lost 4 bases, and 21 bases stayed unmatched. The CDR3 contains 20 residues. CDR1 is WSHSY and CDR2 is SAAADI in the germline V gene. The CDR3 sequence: CASSESPGGASGHVEYEQYF. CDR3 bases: TGCGCCAGCAGTGAGTCCCCAGGGGGTGCGTCGGGCCATGTTGAGTACGAGCAGTACTTC.

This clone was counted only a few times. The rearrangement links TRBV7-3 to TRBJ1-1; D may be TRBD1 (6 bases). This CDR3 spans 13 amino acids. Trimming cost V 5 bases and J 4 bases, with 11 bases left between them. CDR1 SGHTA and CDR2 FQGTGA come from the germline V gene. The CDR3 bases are TGTGCCAGCAGCCGGGGGCCTCTCACTGAAGCTTTCTTT. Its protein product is CASSRGPLTEAFF.

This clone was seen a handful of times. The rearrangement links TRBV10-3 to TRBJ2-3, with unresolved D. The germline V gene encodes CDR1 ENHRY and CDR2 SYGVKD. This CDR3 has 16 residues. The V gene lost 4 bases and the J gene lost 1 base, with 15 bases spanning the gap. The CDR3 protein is CAISVHGNTGTDTQYF. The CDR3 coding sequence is TGTGCCATCAGTGTTCATGGGAATACCGGCACAGATACGCAGTATTTT.

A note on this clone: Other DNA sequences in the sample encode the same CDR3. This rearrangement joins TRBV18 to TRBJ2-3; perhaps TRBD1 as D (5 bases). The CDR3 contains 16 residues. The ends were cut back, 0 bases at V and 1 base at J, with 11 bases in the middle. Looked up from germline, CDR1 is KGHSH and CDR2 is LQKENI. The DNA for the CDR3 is TGTGCCAGCTCACCACCGGGGCAGGGCGGCACAGATACGCAGTATTTT. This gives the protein CASSPPGQGGTDTQYF.

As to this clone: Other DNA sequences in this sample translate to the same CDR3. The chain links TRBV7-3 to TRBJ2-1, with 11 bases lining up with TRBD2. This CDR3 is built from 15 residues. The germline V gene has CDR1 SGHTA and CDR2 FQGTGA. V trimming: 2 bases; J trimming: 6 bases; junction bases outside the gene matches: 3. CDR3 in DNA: TGTGCCAGCAGCTTAGGGCTAGCGGGAGGCAATGAGCAGTTCTTC. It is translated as CASSLGLAGGNEQFF.

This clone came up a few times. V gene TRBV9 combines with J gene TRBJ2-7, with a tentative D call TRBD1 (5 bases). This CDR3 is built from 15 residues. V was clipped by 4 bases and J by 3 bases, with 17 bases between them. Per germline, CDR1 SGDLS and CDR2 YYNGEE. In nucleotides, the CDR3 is TGTGCCAGCAGCCCAGGTCAGTTAAGGGGCTACGAGCAGTACTTC. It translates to CASSPGQLRGYEQYF.

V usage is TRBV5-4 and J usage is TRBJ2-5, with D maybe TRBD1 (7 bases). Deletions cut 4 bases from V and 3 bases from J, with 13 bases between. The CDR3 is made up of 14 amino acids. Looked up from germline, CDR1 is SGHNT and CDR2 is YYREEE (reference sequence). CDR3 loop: CASSRGQREETQYF. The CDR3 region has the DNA TGTGCCAGCAGCCGGGGACAGCGGGAAGAGACCCAGTACTTC.

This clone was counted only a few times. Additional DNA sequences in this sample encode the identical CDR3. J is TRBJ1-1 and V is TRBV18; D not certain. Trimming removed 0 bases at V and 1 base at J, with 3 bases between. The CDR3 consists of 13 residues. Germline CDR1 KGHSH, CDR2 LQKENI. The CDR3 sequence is CASSPPQNTEAFF. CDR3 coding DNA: TGTGCCAGCTCACCACCGCAGAACACTGAAGCTTTCTTT.

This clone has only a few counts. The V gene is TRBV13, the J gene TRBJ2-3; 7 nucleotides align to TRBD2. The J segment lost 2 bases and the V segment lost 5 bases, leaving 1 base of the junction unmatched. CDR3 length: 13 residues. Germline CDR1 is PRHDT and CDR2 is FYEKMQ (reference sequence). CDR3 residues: CASSRDYTDTQYF. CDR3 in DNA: TGTGCCAGCAGCCGGGACTACACAGATACGCAGTATTTT.

The chain's CDR3 is CSVGVNTEAFF. The CDR3 bases are TGCAGCGTTGGGGTGAACACTGAAGCTTTCTTT. The rearrangement uses TRBV29-1 and TRBJ1-1; D not resolved. The CDR3 runs 11 residues. Trimming cost V 4 bases and J 0 bases, with 3 bases left between them. Germline CDR1 reads SQVTM; CDR2 reads ANQGSEA.

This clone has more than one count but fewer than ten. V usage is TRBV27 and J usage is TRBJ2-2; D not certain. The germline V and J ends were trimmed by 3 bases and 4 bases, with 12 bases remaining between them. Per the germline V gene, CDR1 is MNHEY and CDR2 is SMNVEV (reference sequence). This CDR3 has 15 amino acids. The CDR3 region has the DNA TGTGCCAGCAGTTTGTTTAAGGAACCCACCGGGGAGCTGTTTTTT. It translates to CASSLFKEPTGELFF.

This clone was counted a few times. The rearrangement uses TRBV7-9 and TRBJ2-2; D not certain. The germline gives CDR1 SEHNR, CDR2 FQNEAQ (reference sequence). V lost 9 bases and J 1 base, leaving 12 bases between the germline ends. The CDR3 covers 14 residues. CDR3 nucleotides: TGTGCCAGTCTGGGGTTTGGGAACACCGGGGAGCTGTTTTTT. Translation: CASLGFGNTGELFF.

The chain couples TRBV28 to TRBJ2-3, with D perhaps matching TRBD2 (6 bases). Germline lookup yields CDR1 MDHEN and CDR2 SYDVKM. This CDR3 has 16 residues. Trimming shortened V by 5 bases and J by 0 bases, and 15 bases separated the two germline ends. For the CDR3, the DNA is TGTGCCAGCAGTGGTAGAATAGCGGCTAGCACAGATACGCAGTATTTT. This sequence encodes CASSGRIAASTDTQYF.